This T cell receptor beta chain was identified during a study of CD8 T cells in ankylosing spondylitis. This clonotype appeared many times. Its target is not known. Using its own MiXCR run on the 5' RACE reads, TCRdb lists one record per CDR3 protein. The sample lists some 130,000 distinct CDR3 sequences, 6% to 8% occurring once. CDR3 size: 18 residues. The V gene's germline CDR1 is KGHSH and CDR2 LQKENI. Trimming pared 3 bases from V and 0 bases from J, leaving 17 bases between. General observations from the study: The disease-linked clones had a CD8+ phenotype and low blood frequencies. There were earlier reports of some motif variants in reactive arthritis synovial fluid and blood.

This receptor was taken from a female donor with ankylosing spondylitis or in good health (not recorded which). Specimen: blood, either unsorted or a sorted T cell fraction (not recorded which). The J gene is TRBJ1-4, the V gene TRBV18, with D possibly being TRBD1 (5 bases). This CDR3 reads CASSPTLLGAATNEKLFF. DNA for the CDR3: TGTGCCAGCTCACCGACTCTTCTTGGGGCGGCAACTAATGAAAAACTGTTTTTT.